The clone carrying this TCR beta chain was recorded a few times. This sample is part of a study of blood T cell repertoires in COVID-19. Study context: Donors in the United States, Italy and Spain gave samples during acute or convalescent COVID-19. Nucleic acid was either cDNA or gDNA, and it came from T cells, B-cell-depleted T cells, or PBMCs.

Two negative PCRs, clearance, or symptom resolution had been documented for recovered Cohort 3 donors. CDR3 length: 14 amino acids. Between the trimmed V and J ends, which lost 5 bases and 1 base, there was a span of 11 bases. Looked up from germline, CDR1 is SGHVS and CDR2 is FQNEAQ. In the authors' workflow: Nucleated cell counts were estimated from reference gene primer amplification. Measured with immunoSEQ multiplex PCR; TCRdb has only the in-frame clones, and not every one. V and J calls and clone size are copied from that table; D and trimming were computed from the DNA. The data hold approximately 170,000 clones, with around 90% observed a single time.

The origin of this receptor is a woman under 30 who had recovered from COVID-19. Sequenced sample: PBMCs or T cells enriched from blood (not recorded which). This sequence joins TRBV7-8 and TRBJ1-1, with no clear D. CDR3 sequence (DNA): TGTGCCAGCAGCCCCGCGACACCGAACACTGAAGCTTTCTTT. This encodes CASSPATPNTEAFF.